The sequence of this TCR beta chain was determined in a study of OX40 agonist ivuxolimab in advanced cancers. Study information: At 0.01 to 10 mg/kg, ivuxolimab was administered intravenously to patients every 2 weeks.

General study results and limits: At 0.1 to 3.0 mg/kg, CD4+ and CD8+ blood T cells expanded clonally by week 6.

Assay: immunoSEQ multiplex PCR; the TCRdb copy retains only in-frame clones and omits some. The data hold about 21,000 clones, with more than 75% observed a single time. Notes on this clone: Its antigen is currently unknown.

Germline assignment: CDR1 MDHEN and CDR2 SYDVKM. The ends were cut back, 8 bases at V and 0 bases at J, with 17 bases in the middle. The CDR3 sequence is 15 residues long. Here the sequenced sample was CD4+ or CD8+ T cells sorted from blood, taken in a trial of the OX40 agonist ivuxolimab. This chain links TRBV28 with TRBJ2-7, with D perhaps assigned TRBD1 or TRBD2 (5 bases each). The sequence was obtained from an adult with an advanced solid tumor such as melanoma, head and neck, liver or kidney cancer. CDR3 in amino acids: CASVPGGANSYEQYF. The CDR3 nucleotides read TGTGCCAGCGTACCTGGGGGAGCCAACTCCTACGAGCAGTACTTC.